This T cell receptor beta chain was sequenced in a study of persistence of HIV-infected CD4 T cells. About the study: Donors had been on suppressive ART for a median of 8 years.

CDR3 length: 13 residues. The germline CDR1 and CDR2 sequences are LGHDT and YNNKEL (reference sequence). The V end was cut by 4 bases, the J end by 1 base, with 5 bases between. This was the immunoSEQ version 4 assay in survey mode. The assay was immunoSEQ multiplex PCR, and TCRdb's table has in-frame clones only and misses some. The repertoire holds approximately 39,000 clones, with approximately 85% as singletons. Regarding this clone: The antigen remains unidentified.

An overlapping HIV-1 Gag peptide pool stimulated these cells at approximately 1 ug/peptide/mL. Sorted nonresponding memory CD4+ T cells were CD40L-negative, CD69-negative, CD45RO-high. CD8+ T cells were removed from PBMCs prior to stimulation. The V call is TRBV3-1 (or the pseudogene TRBV3-2), the J call TRBJ2-1; no reliable D call. Specimen: cultured CD4+ T cells from PBMCs, collected from a patient who received antiretroviral therapy. The sequence was collected from an adult with HIV. The donor label of this sample is uncertain. The CDR3 loop reads CASSPGSYNEQFF. CDR3 DNA sequence: TGTGCCAGCAGCCCGGGTTCCTACAATGAGCAGTTCTTC.